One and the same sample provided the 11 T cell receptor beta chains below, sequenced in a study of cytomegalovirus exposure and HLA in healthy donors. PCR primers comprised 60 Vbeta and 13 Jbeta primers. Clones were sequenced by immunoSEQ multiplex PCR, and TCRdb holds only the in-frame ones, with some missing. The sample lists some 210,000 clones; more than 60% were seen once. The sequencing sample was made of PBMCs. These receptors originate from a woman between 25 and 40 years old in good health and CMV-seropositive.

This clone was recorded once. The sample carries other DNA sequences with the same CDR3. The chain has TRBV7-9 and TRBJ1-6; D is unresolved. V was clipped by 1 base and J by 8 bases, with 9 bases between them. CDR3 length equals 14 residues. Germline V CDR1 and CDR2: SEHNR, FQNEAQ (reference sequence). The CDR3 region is CASSLVTSDSPLHF. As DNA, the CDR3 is TGTGCCAGCAGCTTAGTGACGAGCGATTCACCCCTCCACTTT.

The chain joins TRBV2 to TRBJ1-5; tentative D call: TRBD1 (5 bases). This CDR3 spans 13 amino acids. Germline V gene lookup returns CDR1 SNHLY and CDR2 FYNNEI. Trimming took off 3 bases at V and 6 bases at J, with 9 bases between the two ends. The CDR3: CASSDRVIQPQHF. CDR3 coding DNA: TGTGCCAGCAGTGACAGGGTTATTCAGCCCCAGCATTTT. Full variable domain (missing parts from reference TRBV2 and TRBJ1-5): EPEVTQTPSHQVTQMGQEVILRCVPISNHLYFYWYRQILGQKVEFLVSFYNNEISEKSEIFDDQFSVERPDGSNFTLKIRSTKLEDSAMYFCASSDRVIQPQHFGDGTRLSIL.

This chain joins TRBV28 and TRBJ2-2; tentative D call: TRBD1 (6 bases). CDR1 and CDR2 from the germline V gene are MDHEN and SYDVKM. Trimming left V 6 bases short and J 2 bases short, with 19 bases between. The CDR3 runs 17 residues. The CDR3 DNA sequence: TGTGCCAGCAGGCCCACTAGGGGGAGCTTTAACACCGGGGAGCTGTTTTTT. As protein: CASRPTRGSFNTGELFF.

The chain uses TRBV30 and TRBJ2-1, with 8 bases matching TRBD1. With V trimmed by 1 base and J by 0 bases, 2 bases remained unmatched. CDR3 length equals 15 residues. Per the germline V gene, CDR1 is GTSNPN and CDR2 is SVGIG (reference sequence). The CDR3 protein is CAWSGDRSSYNEQFF. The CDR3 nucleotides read TGTGCCTGGAGTGGGGACAGGAGCTCCTACAATGAGCAGTTCTTC.

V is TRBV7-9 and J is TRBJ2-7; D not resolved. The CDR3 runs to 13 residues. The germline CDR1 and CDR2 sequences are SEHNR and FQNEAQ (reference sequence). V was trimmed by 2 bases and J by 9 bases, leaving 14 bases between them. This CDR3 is CASSLQDYPMQYF. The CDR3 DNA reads TGTGCCAGCAGCTTACAGGATTACCCCATGCAGTACTTC.

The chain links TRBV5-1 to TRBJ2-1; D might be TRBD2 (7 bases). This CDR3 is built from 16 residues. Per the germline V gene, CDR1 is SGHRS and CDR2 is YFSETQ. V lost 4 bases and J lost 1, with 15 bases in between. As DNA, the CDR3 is TGCGCCAGCAGCGCGGACGGGGGGACATCCTACAATGAGCAGTTCTTC. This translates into CASSADGGTSYNEQFF.

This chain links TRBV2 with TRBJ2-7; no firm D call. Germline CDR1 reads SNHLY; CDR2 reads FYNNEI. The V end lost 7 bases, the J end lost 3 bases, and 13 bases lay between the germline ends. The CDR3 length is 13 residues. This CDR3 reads CASIGGLGYEQYF. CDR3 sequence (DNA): TGTGCCAGCATCGGCGGCCTCGGCTACGAGCAGTACTTC.

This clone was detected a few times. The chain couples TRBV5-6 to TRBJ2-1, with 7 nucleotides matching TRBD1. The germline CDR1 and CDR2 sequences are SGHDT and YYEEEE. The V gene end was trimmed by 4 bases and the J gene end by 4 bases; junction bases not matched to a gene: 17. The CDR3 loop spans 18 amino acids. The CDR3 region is CASSTNLDGTVIYNEQFF. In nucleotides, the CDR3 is TGTGCCAGCAGCACAAATCTTGATGGGACAGTCATTTACAATGAGCAGTTCTTC.

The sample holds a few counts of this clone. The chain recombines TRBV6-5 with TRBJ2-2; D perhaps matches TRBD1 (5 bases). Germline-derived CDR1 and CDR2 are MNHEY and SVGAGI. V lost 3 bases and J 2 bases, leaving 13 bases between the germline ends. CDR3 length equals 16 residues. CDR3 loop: CASSYLSRANTGELFF. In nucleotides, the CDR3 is TGTGCCAGCAGTTATCTGTCCAGGGCCAACACCGGGGAGCTGTTTTTT.

The DNA of the CDR3 is TGTGCCAGCAGCGGAACCACAGGGAGCACCGGGGAGCTGTTTTTT. It codes for CASSGTTGSTGELFF. V is TRBV6-4 and J is TRBJ2-2, with D perhaps TRBD1 (6 bases). Germline assignment: CDR1 MRHNA and CDR2 SNTAGT. The CDR3 is 15 residues long. V lost 6 bases and J 4 bases, leaving 15 bases between the germline ends.

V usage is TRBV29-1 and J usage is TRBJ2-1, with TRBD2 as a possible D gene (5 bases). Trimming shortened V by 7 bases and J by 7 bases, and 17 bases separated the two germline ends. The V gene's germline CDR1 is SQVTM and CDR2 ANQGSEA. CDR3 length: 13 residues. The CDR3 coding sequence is TGCAGCGCTGGTGCCTACCGGAGGAATGAGCAGTTCTTC. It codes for CSAGAYRRNEQFF.